A single sample gave rise to the 5 T cell receptor beta chains below, sequenced in a study of cytomegalovirus exposure and HLA in healthy donors. Primers for the PCR totalled 60 Vbeta and 13 Jbeta. Profiling relied on immunoSEQ multiplex PCR, and the TCRdb table lists in-frame clones only, not all of them. Of 110,000 or so clones in the sample, roughly 70% were seen once. The specimen was PBMCs. All receptors derive from a man between 18 and 29 years old in good health and CMV-seropositive.

This chain links TRBV7-9 with TRBJ1-2; 7 bases agree with TRBD1. After removal of 4 bases from V and 2 bases from J, the junction contained 4 bases not matched to a gene. Germline V lookup: CDR1 SEHNR, CDR2 FQNEAQ (reference sequence). This CDR3 has 14 residues. The CDR3 bases are TGTGCCAGCAGCTCGATACAGGGGAACTATGGCTACACCTTC. Translated, it gives CASSSIQGNYGYTF. Based on the CDR3 plus reference TRBV7-9 and TRBJ1-2, the full variable domain is DTGVSQNPRHKITKRGQNVTFRCDPISEHNRLYWYRQTLGQGPEFLTYFQNEAQLEKSRLLSDRFSAERPKGSFSTLEIQRTEQGDSAMYLCASSSIQGNYGYTFGSGTRLTVV.

The rearrangement joins TRBV10-2 to TRBJ1-2; D may be TRBD1 (5 bases). There are 16 residues in the CDR3. Trimming removed 3 bases from V and 8 bases from J, with 22 bases in between. Looked up from germline, CDR1 is WSHSY and CDR2 is SAAADI. The CDR3, as DNA: TGCGCCAGCAGTGAAACCCCTGGAACAGGCTTGCAAGGCTACACCTTC. Protein product: CASSETPGTGLQGYTF.

This clone was detected only a few times. The rearrangement links TRBV6-4 to TRBJ2-1, with TRBD2 matching over 11 bases. CDR1 and CDR2 from the germline V gene are MRHNA and SNTAGT. After removal of 2 bases from V and 6 bases from J, the junction contained 6 bases not matched to a gene. The CDR3 runs 16 residues. The CDR3 loop is CASSDVAGGPVNEQFF. The CDR3 nucleotides read TGTGCCAGCAGTGACGTAGCGGGGGGGCCTGTCAATGAGCAGTTCTTC.

This clone was recorded only once. The chain is built from TRBV7-2 and TRBJ2-1, with a tentative D call TRBD1 (6 bases). This CDR3 is built from 11 residues. Germline V gene sequence: CDR1 SGHTA, CDR2 FQGNSA. Trimming pared 7 bases from V and 10 bases from J, leaving 11 bases between. The CDR3: CASNRDGEQFF. CDR3 sequence (DNA): TGTGCCAGCAACAGGGATGGGGAGCAGTTCTTC.

In its sample, this clone was seen a few times. V usage is TRBV6-4 and J usage is TRBJ2-3; 9 bases are shared with TRBD2. With 3 bases clipped from V and 4 bases from J, the junction kept 2 bases outside the gene matches. The CDR3 length is 14 residues. From germline, CDR1 is MRHNA and CDR2 SNTAGT. Here the CDR3 reads CASSEGGGADTQYF. DNA for the CDR3: TGTGCCAGCAGTGAAGGCGGGGGGGCAGATACGCAGTATTTT.